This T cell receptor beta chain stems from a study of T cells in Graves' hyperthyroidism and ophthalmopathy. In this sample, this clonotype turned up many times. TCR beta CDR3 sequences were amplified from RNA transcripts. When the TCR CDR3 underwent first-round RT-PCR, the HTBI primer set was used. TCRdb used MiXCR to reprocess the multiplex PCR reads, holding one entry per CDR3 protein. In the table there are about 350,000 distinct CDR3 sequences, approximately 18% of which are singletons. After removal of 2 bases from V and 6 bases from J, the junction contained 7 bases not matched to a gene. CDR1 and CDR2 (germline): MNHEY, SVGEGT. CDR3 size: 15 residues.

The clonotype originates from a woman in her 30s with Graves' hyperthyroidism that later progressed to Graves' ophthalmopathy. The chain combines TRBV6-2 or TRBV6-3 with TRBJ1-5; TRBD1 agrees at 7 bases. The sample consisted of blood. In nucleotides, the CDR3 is TGTGCCAGCAGTTACGGGCAGGGGGACCTTCAGCCCCAGCATTTT. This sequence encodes CASSYGQGDLQPQHF.